This passage covers 18 T cell receptor beta chains from one sample sequenced in a study of identifying expanded T cells in peripheral blood. Method: immunoSEQ multiplex PCR; TCRdb's copy keeps in-frame clones and lacks some. The sample yields roughly 86,000 clones, about 88% seen once. The sequencing input was blood. These receptors were obtained from a person between 18 and 75 years old in good health.

The chain joins TRBV5-1 to TRBJ1-5; D is possibly TRBD1 (5 bases). CDR1 is SGHRS and CDR2 is YFSETQ in the germline V gene. V lost 4 bases and J lost 3, with 11 bases in between. This CDR3 region has 14 residues. CDR3 sequence (DNA): TGCGCCAGCAGCCCGGGACCGTACAATCAGCCCCAGCATTTT. It encodes CASSPGPYNQPQHF.

This sequence joins TRBV6-1 and TRBJ1-2; tentative D call: TRBD1 (5 bases). This CDR3 is 11 amino acids long. V lost 7 bases and J lost 8, with 11 bases in between. Germline V gene sequence: CDR1 MNHNS, CDR2 SASEGT. CDR3 DNA sequence: TGTGCCAGCATGAGGGGAGCCGGCTACACCTTC. Encoded protein: CASMRGAGYTF.

This clone was seen just once. This rearrangement joins TRBV11-3 to TRBJ2-2; D perhaps matches TRBD2 (7 bases). V lost 3 bases and J 5 bases, leaving 16 bases between the germline ends. The CDR3 sequence is 16 residues long. Germline CDR1 and CDR2: SGHNT and YENEEA. CDR3 nucleotides: TGTGCCAGCAGCTTGTTTGGCGGGGGCGGGACCGGGGAGCTGTTTTTT. Translation: CASSLFGGGGTGELFF.

The J gene is TRBJ1-1, the V gene TRBV19; tentatively, D is TRBD1 (5 bases). The CDR3 runs to 14 residues. Per the germline V gene, CDR1 is LNHDA and CDR2 is SQIVND (reference sequence). V was clipped by 3 bases and J by 0 bases, with 8 bases between them. CDR3 in amino acids: CASSIVGVNTEAFF. The CDR3 DNA sequence: TGTGCCAGTAGTATTGTAGGGGTGAACACTGAAGCTTTCTTT.

The chain uses TRBV11-2 and TRBJ2-7; no firm D call. The CDR3 is made up of 14 amino acids. V lost 3 bases and J lost 2, with 11 bases in between. Germline-derived CDR1 and CDR2 are SGHAT and FQNNGV. This chain's CDR3 is CASSLARFAYEQYF. Written as DNA, the CDR3 is TGTGCCAGCAGCTTGGCCAGGTTTGCCTACGAGCAGTACTTC.

CDR3 nucleotide sequence: TGTGCCAGCAGTCCTGGACAGGGAGGGATCCGTGGCTACACCTTC. It is translated as CASSPGQGGIRGYTF. The chain recombines TRBV6-1 with TRBJ1-2, with TRBD1 identical over 8 bases. The germline V gene has CDR1 MNHNS and CDR2 SASEGT. The CDR3 loop spans 15 amino acids. The ends lost 5 bases at V and 7 bases at J; junction bases unmatched: 12.

V and J are TRBV19 and TRBJ2-2; D possibly corresponds to TRBD2 (6 bases). Germline-derived CDR1 and CDR2 are LNHDA and SQIVND (reference sequence). Trimming removed 6 bases from V and 4 bases from J, with 18 bases in between. This CDR3 contains 16 residues. The CDR3, as DNA: TGTGCCAGTAGCCACCCCGGCCTAGCGACCACCGGGGAGCTGTTTTTT. Its protein product is CASSHPGLATTGELFF. Full variable domain (rest looked up from reference TRBV19 and TRBJ2-2): DGGITQSPKYLFRKEGQNVTLSCEQNLNHDAMYWYRQDPGQGLRLIYYSQIVNDFQKGDIAEGYSVSREKKESFPLTVTSAQKNPTAFYLCASSHPGLATTGELFFGEGSRLTVL.

This sequence joins TRBV7-9 and TRBJ1-1; D remains unclear. Trimming left V 2 bases short and J 0 bases short, with 4 bases between. The CDR3 sequence is 13 residues long. Germline CDR1 is SEHNR and CDR2 is FQNEAQ (reference sequence). Written as DNA, the CDR3 is TGTGCCAGCAGCTTATCAATGAACACTGAAGCTTTCTTT. Protein sequence: CASSLSMNTEAFF. Based on the CDR3 plus reference TRBV7-9 and TRBJ1-1, the full variable domain is DTGVSQNPRHKITKRGQNVTFRCDPISEHNRLYWYRQTLGQGPEFLTYFQNEAQLEKSRLLSDRFSAERPKGSFSTLEIQRTEQGDSAMYLCASSLSMNTEAFFGQGTRLTVV.

The CDR3 loop reads CASRGTGRTGELFF. Written as DNA, the CDR3 is TGTGCCAGTCGAGGGACAGGCAGGACCGGGGAGCTGTTTTTT. This sequence joins TRBV6-5 and TRBJ2-2; 8 nucleotides agree with TRBD1. The CDR3 has 14 amino acids. J gave up 5 bases and V 9 bases, and 8 bases lay outside the gene matches. Germline loops: CDR1 MNHEY, CDR2 SVGAGI.

The J gene is TRBJ1-5, the V gene TRBV4-2; D is possibly TRBD1 (5 bases). Germline values: CDR1 LGHNA, CDR2 YNFKEQ. The CDR3 covers 18 residues. The ends were cut back, 1 base at V and 0 bases at J, with 16 bases in the middle. CDR3 in amino acids: CASSQVGETAYSNQPQHF. For the CDR3, the DNA is TGTGCCAGCAGCCAAGTTGGTGAGACAGCCTATAGCAATCAGCCCCAGCATTTT.

The DNA for the CDR3 is TGTGCCAGCAGCTTAGTTACAGGAGCAACTAATGAAAAACTGTTTTTT. It encodes CASSLVTGATNEKLFF. V is TRBV11-2 and J is TRBJ1-4; weak D call: TRBD1 (5 bases). The V end lost 1 base, the J end lost 0 bases, and 9 bases lay between the germline ends. Germline CDR1 reads SGHAT; CDR2 reads FQNNGV. The CDR3 sequence is 16 residues long.

The rearrangement links TRBV5-1 to TRBJ2-6, with D uncertain. V was pared by 0 bases and J by 4 bases, with 23 bases between. Germline CDR1 and CDR2: SGHRS and YFSETQ. CDR3 length equals 20 residues. This chain's CDR3 is CASSLDGISSLPEGANVLTF. CDR3 coding DNA: TGCGCCAGCAGCTTGGACGGTATTAGCTCCCTTCCGGAAGGGGCCAACGTCCTGACTTTC. Complete variable domain (other parts from reference TRBV5-1 and TRBJ2-6): KAGVTQTPRYLIKTRGQQVTLSCSPISGHRSVSWYQQTPGQGLQFLFEYFSETQRNKGNFPGRFSGRQFSNSRSEMNVSTLELGDSALYLCASSLDGISSLPEGANVLTFGAGSRLTVL.

The chain has TRBV11-1 and TRBJ2-1; D is possibly TRBD1 (5 bases). Germline V gene lookup returns CDR1 SGHAT and CDR2 FQDESV (reference sequence). This CDR3 has 14 residues. V lost 2 bases to trimming and J lost 5 bases, with 10 bases between them. The CDR3 DNA is TGTGCCAGCAGCTTAAGGCAGGGTCACAATGAGCAGTTCTTC. Translated, it gives CASSLRQGHNEQFF.

CDR3 amino acids: CASSVDAGVHGYTF. The CDR3 nucleotides are TGTGCCAGCAGCGTAGATGCAGGGGTTCACGGCTACACCTTC. This chain joins TRBV9 and TRBJ1-2; D possibly corresponds to TRBD1 (6 bases). Germline V gene lookup returns CDR1 SGDLS and CDR2 YYNGEE. The CDR3 runs to 14 residues. Between the trimmed V and J ends, which lost 0 bases and 8 bases, there was a span of 14 bases.

The chain links TRBV30 to TRBJ1-6; D not resolved. This CDR3 has 12 residues. Trimming took off 8 bases at V and 7 bases at J, with 12 bases between the two ends. The V gene's germline CDR1 is GTSNPN and CDR2 SVGIG (reference sequence). The CDR3 is CARTTGNSPLHF. The CDR3, as DNA: TGTGCCCGGACGACGGGGAATTCACCCCTCCACTTT. Based on the CDR3 plus reference TRBV30 and TRBJ1-6, the full variable domain is SQTIHQWPATLVQPVGSPLSLECTVEGTSNPNLYWYRQAAGRGLQLLFYSVGIGQISSEVPQNLSASRPQDRQFILSSKKLLLSDSGFYLCARTTGNSPLHFGNGTRLTVT.

This chain connects TRBV5-1 to TRBJ2-6, with D possibly TRBD1 on 6 matching bases. CDR1 and CDR2 from the germline V gene are SGHRS and YFSETQ. CDR3 size: 15 residues. The V end lost 3 bases, the J end lost 0 bases, and 7 bases lay between the germline ends. This CDR3 is CASSSDSSGANVLTF. CDR3 bases: TGCGCCAGCAGCTCGGACAGCTCTGGGGCCAACGTCCTGACTTTC.

The CDR3, as DNA: TGTGCCAGCAGCGCTCAGGGGGTCCCGGGGGAAAAACTGTTTTTT. Translating gives CASSAQGVPGEKLFF. The chain is built from TRBV11-3 and TRBJ1-4; 7 nucleotides match TRBD1. CDR1 and CDR2 from the germline V gene are SGHNT and YENEEA. The CDR3 sequence is 15 residues long. V dropped 5 bases and J dropped 8; count of bases not matched to a gene: 11.

The CDR3 DNA follows: TGCGCCAGCAGCTTGGATAAGGGACAGGGAACCACTGAAGCTTTCTTT. Translating it yields CASSLDKGQGTTEAFF. The chain carries TRBV5-1 and TRBJ1-1; 9 positions match TRBD1. J lost 4 bases, V lost 0 bases, and 7 bases had no gene match. Germline values: CDR1 SGHRS, CDR2 YFSETQ. The CDR3 contains 16 residues.